Here is one TCR beta chain with its context. This sample stems from a study of T-cell reconstitution after alpha-beta-depleted transplantation in children. This sample's TCRbeta library carried unique molecular identifier barcodes. One entry per CDR3 protein, called by TCRdb with MiXCR from the PCR reads. Of roughly 590,000 distinct CDR3 sequences in the sample, approximately 16% were seen once. The material was PBMCs from the stem cell graft donor, obtained from the stem cell graft. The clonotype was recovered from a human donor who donated a stem cell graft to a child with acute myeloid leukemia.

The CDR3 loop is CASSDRGGNTEAFF. CDR3 DNA sequence: TGTGCCAGCAGCGACAGGGGCGGGAACACTGAAGCTTTCTTT. The rearrangement links TRBV6-2 or TRBV6-3 to TRBJ1-1, with 8 bases that match TRBD1. The CDR3 is 14 residues long. V lost 6 bases, J lost 1 base, and 4 bases stayed unmatched. Germline V gene data show CDR1 as MNHEY and CDR2 as SVGEGT.